This entry features one TCR beta chain sequence. The data are from a study of blood T cell repertoires in COVID-19. Turning to the study itself: COVID-19 samples, acute and convalescent, were from the United States, Italy and Spain.

Assay used: immunoSEQ multiplex PCR; TCRdb lists only in-frame clones, some missing. This table has some 90,000 clones, roughly 80% appearing once. The CDR3 has 16 residues. V was clipped by 0 bases and J by 2 bases, with 11 bases between them. Germline V gene sequence: CDR1 SGHAT, CDR2 FQNNGV. Source material: peripheral blood. The TCR was taken from a human donor in a cohort sampled during active COVID-19. The rearrangement uses TRBV11-2 and TRBJ2-1; no clear D. The CDR3 sequence is CASSLDVNPAYNEQFF. The CDR3 DNA reads TGTGCCAGCAGCTTAGACGTAAACCCGGCCTACAATGAGCAGTTCTTC.